The 5 T cell receptor beta chains given below trace back to one sample, sequenced in a study of T-cell reconstitution after alpha-beta-depleted transplantation in children. Preparing the TCRbeta library involved the use of unique molecular identifiers. TCRdb independently ran MiXCR on the PCR reads; one entry per CDR3 protein. The sample lists 750,000 to 950,000 distinct CDR3 sequences; around 15% were seen once. Sample: PBMCs, mostly from graft donor cells, taken 360 days after TCRalphabeta/CD19-depleted stem cell transplant. Receptor source: a male patient aged 10-17 years who had a stem cell transplant for acute lymphoblastic leukemia, so the T cells may come from the graft donor.

This clonotype has a handful of counts. V gene TRBV30 combines with J gene TRBJ2-5, with TRBD1 as a possible D gene (6 bases). Germline CDR1 reads GTSNPN; CDR2 reads SVGIG (reference sequence). V shed 4 bases and J shed 4 bases, with 10 bases lying between them. The CDR3 totals 12 residues. The CDR3 is CAWNRVGETQYF. CDR3 DNA sequence: TGTGCCTGGAACAGGGTCGGAGAGACCCAGTACTTC.

The table lists this clonotype with a few counts. The chain employs TRBV5-1 and TRBJ1-1; no definite D call. Per germline, CDR1 SGHRS and CDR2 YFSETQ. With 3 bases removed from V and 0 bases from J, the gap between germline ends came to 9 bases. The CDR3 spans 14 residues. This chain's CDR3 is CASSWPTMNTEAFF. The DNA of the CDR3 is TGCGCCAGCAGCTGGCCAACCATGAACACTGAAGCTTTCTTT.

This clonotype was seen only a few times. The chain couples TRBV4-1 to TRBJ2-5; 9 bases agree with TRBD2. The CDR3 has 16 residues. Germline lookup yields CDR1 MGHRA and CDR2 YSYEKL. V trimming: 3 bases; J trimming: 0 bases; junction bases outside the gene matches: 5. CDR3 sequence (DNA): TGCGCCAGCAGCCATGGTACTAGCGGGTACCAAGAGACCCAGTACTTC. Translating it yields CASSHGTSGYQETQYF.

The table lists this clonotype with many counts. The chain has TRBV15 and TRBJ2-3, with 10 bases that match TRBD2. Germline V gives CDR1 LNHNV, CDR2 YYDKDF (reference sequence). Trimming at V came to 6 bases and at J to 7 bases, leaving 10 bases not matched to a gene. The CDR3 covers 15 residues. This CDR3 reads CATSSTSGFWYTQYF. The DNA of the CDR3 is TGTGCCACCAGTTCGACTAGCGGGTTTTGGTATACGCAGTATTTT.

This clonotype has only a few counts. DNA of the CDR3: TGTGCCAGCATCTTCAACAGGGCCCCCTACGAGCAGTACTTC. Its translation is CASIFNRAPYEQYF. The chain links TRBV28 to TRBJ2-7; D possibly corresponds to TRBD1 (6 bases). Germline lookup yields CDR1 MDHEN and CDR2 SYDVKM. Between the trimmed V and J ends, which lost 7 bases and 2 bases, there was a span of 15 bases. The CDR3 extends over 14 amino acids. Looking up the rest from reference TRBV28 and TRBJ2-7 gives the full variable domain: DVKVTQSSRYLVKRTGEKVFLECVQDMDHENMFWYRQDPGLGLRLIYFSYDVKMKEKGDIPEGYSVSREKKERFSLILESASTNQTSMYLCASIFNRAPYEQYFGPGTRLTVT.